These T cell receptor beta chains were read from a single sample in a study of T-cell reconstitution after alpha-beta-depleted transplantation in children. TCRdb recomputed calls from the PCR reads with MiXCR, one row per CDR3 protein. Here the sample spans about 300,000 distinct CDR3 sequences, over 7% being singletons. The starting material was peripheral blood, obtained 360 days after TCRalphabeta/CD19-depleted stem cell transplant. All receptors come from a female patient between 2 and 15 years old who had a stem cell transplant for Fanconi anemia, so the T cells may come from the graft donor. Both conserved end residues are part of each CDR3. The D gene is left open where the match is weak. Some rows mark clone size as missing; the rest say once, few, many or name a class of expanded clone.

TRBV25-1	TRBJ1-4	.	few	CASSESSRASEKLFF	TGTGCCAGCAGTGAATCATCCAGGGCGAGTGAAAAACTGTTTTTT
TRBV12-3/TRBV12-4	TRBJ1-6	.	many	CASSPMGGNSPLHF	TGTGCCAGCAGTCCGATGGGGGGTAATTCACCCCTCCACTTT
TRBV28	TRBJ2-1	.	many	CASSFVGASNEQFF	TGTGCCAGCAGTTTTGTGGGGGCCAGCAATGAGCAGTTCTTC
TRBV4-1	TRBJ1-1	.	many	CASSQEANSMNTEAFF	TGCGCCAGCAGCCAAGAAGCAAATTCGATGAACACTGAAGCTTTCTTT
TRBV29-1	TRBJ2-3	.	many	CSAVTTFTDTQYF	TGCAGCGCAGTGACTACCTTCACAGATACGCAGTATTTT
TRBV28	TRBJ1-2	TRBD1	many	CASITGTVNYGYTF	TGTGCCAGCATCACCGGGACAGTAAACTATGGCTACACCTTC
TRBV7-2	TRBJ1-1	.	few	CASSRDVGVGTEAFF	TGTGCCAGCAGCCGAGATGTGGGGGTCGGCACTGAAGCTTTCTTT
TRBV12-3/TRBV12-4	TRBJ1-6	.	many	CASSLTGTFDSPLHF	TGTGCCAGCAGTTTAACCGGGACATTCGATTCACCCCTCCACTTT
TRBV3-1	TRBJ2-5	.	many	CASSQTTVETQYF	TGTGCCAGCAGCCAGACTACAGTCGAGACCCAGTACTTC
TRBV6-5	TRBJ1-2	TRBD1	.	CTSSHYSGTGDGYTF	TGTACCAGCAGCCACTACTCCGGGACAGGGGATGGCTACACCTTC
TRBV7-9	TRBJ2-2	TRBD2	many	CASSLRLAGDTGELFF	TGTGCCAGCAGTTTACGGCTAGCGGGGGACACCGGGGAGCTGTTTTTT
TRBV24-1	TRBJ1-5	.	many	CATSDPDSRDNQPQHF	TGTGCCACCAGTGATCCGGACAGCCGGGACAATCAGCCCCAGCATTTT
TRBV7-9	TRBJ2-2	.	many	CAKGDTYTGELFF	TGTGCCAAGGGGGACACCTACACCGGGGAGCTGTTTTTT
TRBV11-2	TRBJ1-6	.	few	CASSLTVTSYNSPLHF	TGTGCCAGCAGCTTAACGGTTACCTCCTATAATTCACCCCTCCACTTT
TRBV5-5	TRBJ2-3	TRBD1	many	CASSLAGTGQSHAQYF	TGTGCCAGCAGCTTGGCGGGGACAGGGCAGTCCCATGCGCAGTATTTT
TRBV2	TRBJ2-4	TRBD2	few	CASSETSGNLAKNIQYF	TGTGCCAGCAGTGAAACTAGCGGTAACCTAGCCAAAAACATTCAGTACTTC
TRBV28	TRBJ1-2	.	few	CASSLGKNYGYTF	TGTGCCAGCAGTTTGGGGAAGAACTATGGCTACACCTTC
TRBV18	TRBJ1-5	TRBD1	few	CASSPETGGAGQPQHF	TGTGCCAGCTCACCGGAGACAGGGGGCGCGGGGCAGCCCCAGCATTTT
TRBV2	TRBJ2-1	.	many	CASRGGLNSYNEQFF	TGTGCCAGCAGGGGGGGGCTAAACTCCTACAATGAGCAGTTCTTC
TRBV4-3	TRBJ2-2	TRBD2	.	CASSQFPGTSGGNTGELFF	TGCGCCAGCAGCCAATTCCCCGGGACTAGCGGGGGGAACACCGGGGAGCTGTTTTTT
TRBV9	TRBJ2-4	TRBD1	.	CASSVGQGRGQNIQYF	TGTGCCAGCAGCGTAGGACAGGGAAGGGGCCAAAACATTCAGTACTTC
TRBV20-1	TRBJ2-1	TRBD2	many	CSARDPETSVLDNEQFF	TGCAGTGCTAGAGATCCTGAGACTAGCGTCCTAGACAATGAGCAGTTCTTC
TRBV7-7	TRBJ2-7	TRBD1	many	CASSLDPGTGAEQYF	TGTGCTAGCAGCTTGGACCCTGGGACAGGGGCCGAGCAGTACTTC
TRBV20-1	TRBJ2-2	.	.	CSASPQHTGELFF	TGCAGTGCTAGTCCCCAGCACACCGGGGAGCTGTTTTTT
TRBV20-1	TRBJ2-4	TRBD2	many	CSASREGFKNIQYF	TGCAGTGCTAGCCGGGAGGGATTCAAAAACATTCAGTACTTC
TRBV6-5	TRBJ2-7	.	many	CASSYLPERVYEQYF	TGTGCCAGCAGTTATCTGCCCGAGAGGGTTTACGAGCAGTACTTC
TRBV19	TRBJ2-1	.	few	CASSIETGPYNEQFF	TGTGCCAGTAGTATAGAAACTGGGCCCTACAATGAGCAGTTCTTC
TRBV12-5	TRBJ2-2	TRBD1	few	CASRGQGANTGELFF	TGTGCTAGTCGCGGACAGGGGGCTAACACCGGGGAGCTGTTTTTT
TRBV9	TRBJ2-2	.	many	CASSVAHQAGELFF	TGTGCCAGCAGCGTAGCCCATCAGGCCGGGGAGCTGTTTTTT
TRBV27	TRBJ1-2	TRBD1	.	CASTTQDRAGNGYTF	TGTGCCAGCACCACCCAGGACAGGGCAGGTAATGGCTACACCTTC
TRBV4-2	TRBJ2-2	.	.	CASSQDRSGEPGELFF	TGTGCCAGCAGCCAAGATCGGTCAGGGGAGCCCGGGGAGCTGTTTTTT
TRBV7-2	TRBJ2-2	.	many	CASSLVGRGGTGELFF	TGTGCCAGCAGCTTAGTTGGCAGGGGGGGTACCGGGGAGCTGTTTTTT
TRBV3-1	TRBJ2-7	.	once	CACSQDPRVMGPVYEQYF	TGTGCCTGCAGCCAAGACCCTAGGGTCATGGGGCCTGTTTACGAGCAGTACTTC
TRBV20-1	TRBJ2-3	TRBD2	many	CSARVTSGTDTQYF	TGCAGTGCTAGAGTTACTAGCGGCACAGATACGCAGTATTTT
TRBV12-3/TRBV12-4	TRBJ2-4	TRBD1	many	CASSLGTGGNIQYF	TGTGCCAGCAGCCTCGGGACAGGGGGAAACATTCAGTACTTC
TRBV25-1	TRBJ1-2	.	few	CASSEWFVQNGYTF	TGTGCCAGCAGTGAATGGTTTGTCCAGAATGGCTACACCTTC
TRBV20-1	TRBJ2-7	TRBD1	many	CSARGDREAYEQYF	TGCAGTGCTAGAGGGGACAGGGAAGCCTACGAGCAGTACTTC
TRBV12-3/TRBV12-4	TRBJ1-1	TRBD1	many	CASSLVAGGAGTEAFF	TGTGCCAGCAGTTTGGTCGCAGGGGGCGCGGGCACTGAAGCTTTCTTT
TRBV15	TRBJ1-6	.	.	CATSRDYRGANNSPLHF	TGTGCCACCAGCAGAGATTATCGGGGGGCGAATAATTCACCCCTCCACTTT
TRBV27	TRBJ2-1	TRBD1	few	CASSLRSGTGVNEQFF	TGTGCCAGCAGTTTGCGGTCCGGGACAGGGGTCAATGAGCAGTTCTTC
TRBV15	TRBJ2-7	.	.	CATSTTLIRNEQYF	TGTGCCACCAGCACCACTCTGATTCGGAACGAGCAGTACTTC
TRBV6-2/TRBV6-3	TRBJ2-6	TRBD1	.	CASSYSRTGLIGGANVLTF	TGTGCCAGCAGTTACTCGAGGACAGGGTTGATTGGTGGGGCCAACGTCCTGACTTTC
TRBV24-1	TRBJ1-1	TRBD1	many	CATRDRGNTEAFF	TGTGCCACCAGGGACAGGGGAAACACTGAAGCTTTCTTT
TRBV24-1	TRBJ1-5	.	few	CATSDLYSNQPQHF	TGTGCCACCAGTGACCTTTATAGCAATCAGCCCCAGCATTTT
TRBV29-1	TRBJ1-1	TRBD1	few	CSVPRDRASEAFF	TGCAGCGTCCCCCGGGACAGGGCTTCTGAAGCTTTCTTT
TRBV4-2	TRBJ2-5	.	few	CASSQGERGRWGGGETQYF	TGTGCCAGCAGCCAAGGGGAACGGGGGCGATGGGGCGGTGGGGAGACCCAGTACTTC
TRBV11-2	TRBJ2-5	TRBD1	many	CASSTGTGGPGETQYF	TGTGCCAGCAGCACCGGGACAGGGGGCCCGGGGGAGACCCAGTACTTC
TRBV9	TRBJ1-2	.	few	CASSRTGTYGYTF	TGTGCCAGCAGCCGAACAGGGACCTATGGCTACACCTTC
TRBV6-5	TRBJ2-6	.	.	CASSYSSSGANVLTF	TGTGCCAGCAGTTACTCATCCTCTGGGGCCAACGTCCTGACTTTC
TRBV20-1	TRBJ2-1	TRBD2	many	CSARQWSSGLGYNEQFF	TGCAGTGCTAGACAATGGAGCTCGGGACTAGGATACAATGAGCAGTTCTTC
TRBV11-2	TRBJ2-7	.	few	CASSTPGTGAF	TGTGCCAGCAGCACTCCCGGGACTGGTGCGTTC
TRBV2	TRBJ2-1	TRBD2	few	CASTQPGTSGRDEQFF	TGTGCCAGCACTCAACCCGGGACTAGCGGGAGGGATGAGCAGTTCTTC